A selection of T cell receptor beta chains follows, all from one sample in a study of T cells in Graves' hyperthyroidism and ophthalmopathy. TCRdb reprocessed the multiplex PCR reads via MiXCR and lists one record per CDR3 protein. Of a few hundred thousand distinct CDR3 sequences listed, 15% to 18% are singletons. Sequencing was performed on blood. These receptors were collected from a woman aged 18-30 years with Graves' hyperthyroidism. Each CDR3 is given with its conserved first and last residue. Fields, in order: D gene, J gene, clone size, V gene, CDR3 protein, CDR3 DNA. A D gene is named only where the DNA matches it firmly. Not all rows give a size; the values are once, few, many and, for expanded clones, a class.

>TRBD1|TRBJ1-4|few|TRBV7-9
CASSSSQGGNNEKLFF
TGTGCCAGCAGCTCGTCACAGGGGGGGAATAATGAAAAACTGTTTTTT
>.|TRBJ2-1|many|TRBV5-5
CASSLGAGGPPHNEQFF
TGTGCCAGCAGCTTGGGGGCGGGCGGGCCACCACACAATGAGCAGTTCTTC
>TRBD2|TRBJ2-5|many|TRBV28
CASSSGTSAYQETQYF
TGTGCCAGCAGCTCTGGGACTAGCGCTTATCAAGAGACCCAGTACTTC
>TRBD1|TRBJ1-1|.|TRBV4-3
CASSPNRGQVNTEAFF
TGCGCCAGCAGCCCTAACAGGGGCCAAGTGAACACTGAAGCTTTCTTT
>.|TRBJ2-1|.|TRBV7-2
CASSSQIEQFF
TGTGCCAGCAGCTCGCAGATTGAGCAGTTCTTC
>TRBD1|TRBJ1-2|many|TRBV7-8
CASSLDTGDVGYTF
TGTGCCAGCAGCTTAGATACAGGGGATGTTGGCTACACCTTC
>.|TRBJ1-2|.|TRBV20-1
CSAPEFVDYGYTF
TGCAGTGCTCCAGAATTTGTTGACTATGGCTACACCTTC
>TRBD1|TRBJ1-1|many|TRBV20-1
CSARLQGVDTEAFF
TGCAGTGCCCGACTCCAGGGGGTAGACACTGAAGCTTTCTTT
>.|TRBJ1-5|few|TRBV15
CATSIDLDGSQPQHF
TGTGCCACCAGCATCGACCTAGATGGGAGTCAGCCCCAGCATTTT
>.|TRBJ2-7|many|TRBV11-2
CASSRPTGPTRMEQYF
TGTGCCAGCAGCAGACCGACAGGCCCGACGAGGATGGAGCAGTACTTC
>TRBD2|TRBJ2-3|.|TRBV20-1
CSASMLAGSSSTDTQYF
TGCAGTGCTAGTATGCTAGCGGGGTCTTCTAGCACAGATACGCAGTATTTT
>TRBD1|TRBJ2-7|many|TRBV11-2
CASSSNRGLYEQYF
TGTGCCAGCAGCTCAAACAGGGGGCTGTACGAGCAGTACTTC
>.|TRBJ2-3|.|TRBV15
CATSPSKGTTQYF
TGTGCCACCAGCCCAAGTAAAGGGACTACGCAGTATTTT
>TRBD2|TRBJ2-1|.|TRBV9
CASSALTSGISYNEQFF
TGTGCCAGCAGCGCCCTGACTAGCGGAATCTCCTACAATGAGCAGTTCTTC
>.|TRBJ2-5|many|TRBV20-1
CSARDLETQYF
TGCAGTGCTAGAGATTTGGAGACCCAGTACTTC
>TRBD1|TRBJ2-1|many|TRBV6-1
CASSDSGQGLYEQFF
TGTGCCAGCAGTGATTCTGGACAGGGGCTTTATGAGCAGTTCTTC
>.|TRBJ1-2|.|TRBV7-6
CASSLLGGYGYTF
TGTGCCAGCAGCTTATTGGGGGGCTATGGCTACACCTTC
>.|TRBJ2-2|.|TRBV4-1
CASSQVDMGITGELFF
TGCGCCAGCAGCCAAGTTGACATGGGGATCACCGGGGAGCTGTTTTTT
>.|TRBJ2-7|few|TRBV12-3/TRBV12-4
CASSLAGEGREQYF
TGTGCCAGCAGTTTAGCGGGAGAAGGGAGGGAGCAGTACTTC
>.|TRBJ1-2|few|TRBV13
CASSLKRTYGYTF
TGTGCCAGCAGCTTAAAACGGACATATGGCTACACCTTC
>TRBD1|TRBJ2-3|many|TRBV11-2
CASSAQGLSSTDTQYF
TGTGCCAGCAGCGCACAGGGGCTCTCTAGCACAGATACGCAGTATTTT
>.|TRBJ1-6|.|TRBV28
CASTPGVNSPLHF
TGTGCCAGCACCCCGGGGGTAAATTCACCCCTCCACTTT
>TRBD1|TRBJ1-1|.|TRBV7-9
CASSLGGGQFTEAFF
TGTGCCAGCAGCTTAGGGGGGGGACAGTTCACTGAAGCTTTCTTT
>TRBD1|TRBJ2-7|many|TRBV20-1
CSAISPRQGPYEQYF
TGCAGTGCTATTAGTCCACGACAGGGGCCGTACGAGCAGTACTTC
>.|TRBJ2-4|.|TRBV6-2/TRBV6-3
CASSLTRGWGNIQYF
TGTGCCAGCAGTCTCACGAGGGGTTGGGGGAACATTCAGTACTTC
>TRBD1|TRBJ1-2|many|TRBV2
CASSQTGGVGGYTF
TGTGCCAGCAGCCAGACAGGGGGCGTGGGGGGCTACACCTTC
>TRBD2|TRBJ2-5|many|TRBV24-1
CATIRLSGGETQYF
TGTGCCACCATCAGACTTTCGGGAGGGGAGACCCAGTACTTC
>.|TRBJ1-1|many|TRBV2
CASSESNLQDTEAFF
TGTGCCAGCAGTGAATCGAACCTACAGGACACTGAAGCTTTCTTT
>.|TRBJ1-1|many|TRBV3-1
CASSQAGPNTEAFF
TGTGCCAGCAGCCAAGCGGGGCCGAACACTGAAGCTTTCTTT
>.|TRBJ1-5|many|TRBV28
CASSLPIGKKHIGGNQPQHF
TGTGCCAGCAGTTTGCCCATTGGGAAGAAACATATAGGGGGGAATCAGCCCCAGCATTTT
>TRBD2|TRBJ2-5|many|TRBV20-1
CSARDRGGQTQYF
TGCAGTGCTAGAGATCGGGGGGGACAGACCCAGTACTTC
>TRBD1|TRBJ2-7|few|TRBV27
CASSQRAGTAYEQYF
TGTGCCAGCAGTCAGCGAGCCGGGACAGCCTACGAGCAGTACTTC
>.|TRBJ2-1|.|TRBV6-1
CASTPGPNNEQFF
TGTGCCAGCACTCCGGGACCCAACAATGAGCAGTTCTTC
>.|TRBJ2-7|many|TRBV5-1
CASSLGPGLAYEQYF
TGCGCCAGCAGCTTGGGGCCGGGGCTAGCCTACGAGCAGTACTTC
>TRBD1|TRBJ2-7|.|TRBV24-1
CATSEGGQGPYEQYF
TGTGCCACCAGTGAGGGGGGACAGGGACCCTACGAGCAGTACTTC
>TRBD1|TRBJ2-3|many|TRBV20-1
CSAKDPWTGRGGDTQYF
TGCAGTGCTAAAGATCCCTGGACAGGTCGTGGGGGAGATACGCAGTATTTT
>.|TRBJ2-7|many|TRBV28
CASSRGREQYF
TGTGCCAGCAGTAGAGGGCGGGAGCAGTACTTC
>.|TRBJ2-5|many|TRBV29-1
CSVFRTETQYF
TGCAGCGTTTTCCGGACGGAGACCCAGTACTTC
>.|TRBJ2-7|.|TRBV7-9
CASSLGPDTAYEQYF
TGTGCCAGCAGCTTAGGGCCCGACACAGCCTACGAGCAGTACTTC
>.|TRBJ1-5|.|TRBV4-1
CASSQEGLGGYSNQPQHF
TGCGCCAGCAGCCAAGAAGGTTTAGGGGGTTACAGCAATCAGCCCCAGCATTTT
>TRBD1|TRBJ1-2|.|TRBV9
CASSARFTGGDYGYTF
TGTGCCAGCAGCGCGAGATTTACAGGGGGGGACTATGGCTACACCTTC
>.|TRBJ1-2|many|TRBV3-1
CASSQDLVDPAVYGYTF
TGTGCCAGCAGCCAAGATTTAGTGGACCCTGCGGTCTATGGCTACACCTTC
>TRBD1|TRBJ2-6|many|TRBV12-3/TRBV12-4
CASNPDRAGANVLTF
TGTGCCAGCAACCCCGACAGGGCTGGGGCCAACGTCCTGACTTTC
>TRBD1|TRBJ2-1|many|TRBV27
CASSGGQALNEQFF
TGTGCCAGCAGTGGGGGACAGGCCCTGAATGAGCAGTTCTTC
>TRBD2|TRBJ2-7|many|TRBV20-1
CSAGGLAESYEQYF
TGCAGTGCTGGGGGACTAGCGGAGTCATACGAGCAGTACTTC
>TRBD1|TRBJ1-3|few|TRBV4-2
CASSQVLDRVKGGNTIYF
TGTGCCAGCAGCCAAGTTCTAGACAGGGTGAAAGGTGGAAACACCATATATTTT
>.|TRBJ2-2|.|TRBV10-3
CAISAGKSNTGELFF
TGTGCCATCAGTGCAGGGAAGTCGAACACCGGGGAGCTGTTTTTT
>.|TRBJ1-6|many|TRBV11-2
CASSLGASGRTLHF
TGTGCCAGCAGCTTAGGGGCCTCGGGGAGGACCCTCCACTTT
>TRBD2|TRBJ2-1|many|TRBV6-2/TRBV6-3
CASIKGGRAYNEQFF
TGTGCCAGCATTAAAGGCGGGAGGGCCTACAATGAGCAGTTCTTC
>.|TRBJ1-3|.|TRBV6-2/TRBV6-3
CASSRDASSGNTIYF
TGTGCCAGCAGTCGGGACGCGAGCTCTGGAAACACCATATATTTT
>TRBD2|TRBJ2-1|many|TRBV5-1
CASSGGLAGGRYNEQFF
TGCGCCAGCAGCGGGGGACTAGCGGGAGGGCGGTACAATGAGCAGTTCTTC
>.|TRBJ1-4|.|TRBV27
CASSSGVTNEKLFF
TGTGCCAGCTCCTCAGGGGTCACCAATGAAAAACTGTTTTTT
>TRBD2|TRBJ2-1|.|TRBV20-1
CSASLLAGGPNEQFF
TGCAGTGCTTCTCTACTAGCGGGGGGGCCCAATGAGCAGTTCTTC
>.|TRBJ2-2|many|TRBV11-3
CASSPGRPNTGELFF
TGTGCCAGCAGCCCGGGACGGCCGAACACCGGGGAGCTGTTTTTT
>.|TRBJ1-1|.|TRBV4-1
CASSRLPGPSVAFF
TGCGCCAGCAGCCGACTGCCGGGACCGAGTGTAGCTTTCTTT
>TRBD2|TRBJ2-1|many|TRBV20-1
CSARAKGLAGSYNEQFF
TGCAGTGCTAGAGCAAAGGGACTAGCGGGCTCCTACAATGAGCAGTTCTTC
>.|TRBJ2-5|many|TRBV7-2
CASSPSRAQETQYF
TGTGCCAGCAGCCCCAGTCGGGCCCAAGAGACCCAGTACTTC
>.|TRBJ1-1|once|TRBV7-9
CASGTGTSMNTEAFF
TGTGCCAGCGGAACCGGGACATCTATGAACACTGAAGCTTTCTTT
>.|TRBJ1-3|.|TRBV20-1
CSARFQGSGNTIYF
TGCAGTGCTAGATTCCAGGGCTCTGGAAACACCATATATTTT
>TRBD2|TRBJ2-7|many|TRBV20-1
CSARAPRLAVAYEQYF
TGCAGTGCTAGAGCCCCCCGACTAGCGGTTGCCTACGAGCAGTACTTC